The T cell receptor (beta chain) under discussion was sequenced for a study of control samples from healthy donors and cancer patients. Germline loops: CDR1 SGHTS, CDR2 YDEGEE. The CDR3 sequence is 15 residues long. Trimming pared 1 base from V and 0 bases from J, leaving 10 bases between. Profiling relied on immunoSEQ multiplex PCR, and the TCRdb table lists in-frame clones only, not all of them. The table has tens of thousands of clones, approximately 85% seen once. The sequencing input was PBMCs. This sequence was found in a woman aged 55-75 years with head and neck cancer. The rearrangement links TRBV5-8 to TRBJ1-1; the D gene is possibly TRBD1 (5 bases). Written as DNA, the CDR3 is TGTGCCAGCAGCTTGAATGGGGCCTTGAACACTGAAGCTTTCTTT. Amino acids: CASSLNGALNTEAFF.